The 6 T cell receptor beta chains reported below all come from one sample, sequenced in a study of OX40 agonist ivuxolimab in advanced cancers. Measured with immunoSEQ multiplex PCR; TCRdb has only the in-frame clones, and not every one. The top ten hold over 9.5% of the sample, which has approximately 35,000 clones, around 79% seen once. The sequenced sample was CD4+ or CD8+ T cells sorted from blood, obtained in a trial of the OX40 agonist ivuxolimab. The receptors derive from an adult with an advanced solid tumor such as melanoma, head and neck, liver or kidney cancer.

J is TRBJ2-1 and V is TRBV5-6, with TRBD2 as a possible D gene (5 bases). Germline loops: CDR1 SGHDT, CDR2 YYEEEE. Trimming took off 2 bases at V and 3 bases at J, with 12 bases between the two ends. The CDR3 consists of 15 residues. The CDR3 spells CASSFERAVYNEQFF. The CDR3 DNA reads TGTGCCAGCAGCTTCGAGAGGGCAGTCTACAATGAGCAGTTCTTC.

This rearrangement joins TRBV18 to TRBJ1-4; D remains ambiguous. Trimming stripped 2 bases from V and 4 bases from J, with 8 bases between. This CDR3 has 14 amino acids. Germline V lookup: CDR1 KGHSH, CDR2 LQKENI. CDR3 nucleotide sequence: TGTGCCAGCTCACCAACTTTGCGTAATGAAAAACTGTTTTTT. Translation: CASSPTLRNEKLFF.

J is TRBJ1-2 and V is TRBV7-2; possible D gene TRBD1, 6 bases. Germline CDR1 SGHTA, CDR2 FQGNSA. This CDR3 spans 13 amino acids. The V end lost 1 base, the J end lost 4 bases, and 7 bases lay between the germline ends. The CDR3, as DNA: TGTGCCAGCAGCTTAGACAGGGCCTATGGCTACACCTTC. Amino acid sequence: CASSLDRAYGYTF. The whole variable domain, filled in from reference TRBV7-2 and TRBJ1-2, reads GAGVSQSPSNKVTEKGKDVELRCDPISGHTALYWYRQSLGQGLEFLIYFQGNSAPDKSGLPSDRFSAERTGGSVSTLTIQRTQQEDSAVYLCASSLDRAYGYTFGSGTRLTVV.

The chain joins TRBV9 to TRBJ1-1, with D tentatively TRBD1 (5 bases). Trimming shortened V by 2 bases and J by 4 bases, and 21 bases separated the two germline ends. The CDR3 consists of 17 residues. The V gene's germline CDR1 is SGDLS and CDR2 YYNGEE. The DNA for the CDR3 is TGTGCCAGCAGCGTCGATGGGTCTCCAACTAGGGGCACTGAAGCTTTCTTT. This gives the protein CASSVDGSPTRGTEAFF.

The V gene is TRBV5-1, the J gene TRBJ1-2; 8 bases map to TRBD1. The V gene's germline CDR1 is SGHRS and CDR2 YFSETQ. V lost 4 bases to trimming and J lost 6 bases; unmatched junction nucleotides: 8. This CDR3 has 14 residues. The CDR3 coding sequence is TGCGCCAGCAGCGCTACTCAGGGGGCGCATGGCTACACCTTC. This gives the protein CASSATQGAHGYTF.

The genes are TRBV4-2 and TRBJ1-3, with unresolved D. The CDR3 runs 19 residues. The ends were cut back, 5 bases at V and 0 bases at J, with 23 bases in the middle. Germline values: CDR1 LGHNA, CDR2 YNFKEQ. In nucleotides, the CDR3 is TGTGCCAGCAGCTGCTTACCGACGGATCCCTCTTGCTCTGGAAACACCATATATTTT. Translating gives CASSCLPTDPSCSGNTIYF.